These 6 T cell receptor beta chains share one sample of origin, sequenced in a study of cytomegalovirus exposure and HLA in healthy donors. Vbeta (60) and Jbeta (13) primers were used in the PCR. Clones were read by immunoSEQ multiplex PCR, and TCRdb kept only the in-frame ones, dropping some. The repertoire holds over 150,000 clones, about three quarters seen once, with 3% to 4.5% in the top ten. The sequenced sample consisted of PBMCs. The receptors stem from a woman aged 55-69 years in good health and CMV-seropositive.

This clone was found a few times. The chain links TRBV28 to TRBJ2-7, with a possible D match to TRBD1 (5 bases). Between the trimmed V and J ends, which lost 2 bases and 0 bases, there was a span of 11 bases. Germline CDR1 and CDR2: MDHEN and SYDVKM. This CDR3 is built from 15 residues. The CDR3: CASSLRGGRSYEQYF. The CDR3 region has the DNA TGTGCCAGCAGTTTAAGGGGCGGTCGCTCCTACGAGCAGTACTTC.

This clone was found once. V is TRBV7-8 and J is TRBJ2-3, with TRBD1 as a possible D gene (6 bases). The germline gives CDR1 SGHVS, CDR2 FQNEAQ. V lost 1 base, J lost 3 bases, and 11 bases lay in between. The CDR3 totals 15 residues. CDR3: CASSLGVRGTDTQYF. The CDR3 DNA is TGTGCCAGCAGCTTAGGTGTCAGGGGAACAGATACGCAGTATTTT.

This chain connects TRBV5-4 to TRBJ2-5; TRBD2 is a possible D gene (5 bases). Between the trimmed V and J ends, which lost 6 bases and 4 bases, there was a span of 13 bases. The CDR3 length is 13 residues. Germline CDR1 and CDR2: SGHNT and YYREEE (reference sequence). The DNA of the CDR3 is TGTGCCAGCAAAGGGAGCTTATCAGAGACCCAGTACTTC. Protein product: CASKGSLSETQYF.

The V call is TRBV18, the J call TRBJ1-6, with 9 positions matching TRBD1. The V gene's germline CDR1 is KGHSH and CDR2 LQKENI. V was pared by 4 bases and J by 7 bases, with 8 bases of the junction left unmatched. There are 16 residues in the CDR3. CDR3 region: CASSLSRTGVNSPLHF. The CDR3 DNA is TGTGCCAGCTCACTTTCCAGGACAGGGGTAAATTCACCCCTCCACTTT.

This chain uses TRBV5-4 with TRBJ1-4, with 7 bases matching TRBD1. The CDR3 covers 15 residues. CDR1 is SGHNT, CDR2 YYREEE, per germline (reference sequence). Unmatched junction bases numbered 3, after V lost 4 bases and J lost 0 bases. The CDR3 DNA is TGTGCCAGCAGCCCCGGGACAGCAACTAATGAAAAACTGTTTTTT. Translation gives CASSPGTATNEKLFF.

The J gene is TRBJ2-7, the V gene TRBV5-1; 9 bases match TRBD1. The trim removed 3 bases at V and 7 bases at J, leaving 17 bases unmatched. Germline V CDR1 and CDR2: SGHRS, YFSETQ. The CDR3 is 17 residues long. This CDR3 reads CASSSSGQGFSRHEQYF. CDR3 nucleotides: TGCGCCAGCAGCTCATCGGGACAGGGTTTCAGCAGGCATGAGCAGTACTTC.